The sequence of this TCR beta chain was determined in a study of identical twins. A universal primer site was added by template switching, and unique molecular identifiers were carried by the cDNA. TCRdb reanalysed the 5' RACE reads using MiXCR and keeps one entry per CDR3 protein. The sample shows roughly 480,000 distinct CDR3 sequences, approximately 25% of them seen only once. Overall study results and limits: Clonotypes of the beta chain that were abundant in cord blood carried fewer insertions (memory repertoires showed none).

V lost 1 base and J 7 bases, leaving 23 bases between the germline ends. The CDR3 is 16 residues long. Per germline, CDR1 DFQATT and CDR2 SNEGSKA (reference sequence). In this sample, this clonotype turned up a few times. Antigen specificity is unknown. These data were also reused for a study on T cells expressing NK-cell markers.

The sequenced material came from CD4+ T cells sorted from blood. The V gene is TRBV20-1, the J gene TRBJ2-7; D not resolved. This sequence was found in a woman aged 18-30 years in good health. CDR3 nucleotide sequence: TGCAGTGCTAGAGTCTTTGAGCGTAGCCGGTCCGGGGAGCAGTACTTC. This gives the protein CSARVFERSRSGEQYF.